The rows below give T cell receptor beta chains drawn from one sample of a study of PD-1 blockade in classical Hodgkin lymphoma. Sequencing was performed with immunoSEQ multiplex PCR; in TCRdb, only in-frame clones are kept and a portion is missing. The sample consists of about 30,000 clones, around 83% of them appearing once. This sample comprised CD4+ T cells from blood, obtained before the fourth cycle of nivolumab. The receptors stem from a human donor with classical Hodgkin lymphoma. CDR3s include the opening cysteine and the closing phenylalanine or tryptophan. The order of the fields is D gene, clone size, V gene, J gene, CDR3 protein, CDR3 DNA. D genes are given only for firm matches. Some rows have no size entry. The others give once, few or many, or a class for an expanded clone.

d_call: NA
clone_size: NA
v_call: TRBV28
j_call: TRBJ1-3
cdr3_aa: CASNQPVSSGNTIYF
cdr3_nt: TGTGCCAGCAACCAGCCAGTCTCCTCTGGAAACACCATATATTTT

d_call: TRBD1
clone_size: NA
v_call: TRBV6-1
j_call: TRBJ2-7
cdr3_aa: CASSEPPSTRYGTGSSYEQYF
cdr3_nt: TGTGCCAGCAGTGAACCACCATCGACCCGGTACGGGACAGGGTCTTCCTACGAGCAGTACTTC

d_call: TRBD1
clone_size: NA
v_call: TRBV27
j_call: TRBJ2-3
cdr3_aa: CASSLGTVPDTQYF
cdr3_nt: TGTGCCAGCAGTTTAGGGACAGTTCCAGATACGCAGTATTTT

d_call: NA
clone_size: NA
v_call: TRBV18
j_call: TRBJ1-5
cdr3_aa: CASSRDNQPQHF
cdr3_nt: TGTGCCAGCTCAAGGGACAATCAGCCCCAGCATTTT

d_call: NA
clone_size: NA
v_call: TRBV9
j_call: TRBJ2-6
cdr3_aa: CASRRSGANVLTF
cdr3_nt: TGTGCCAGCAGAAGGTCTGGGGCCAACGTCCTGACTTTC

d_call: TRBD1
clone_size: NA
v_call: TRBV28
j_call: TRBJ1-1
cdr3_aa: CASSFWDRNTEAFF
cdr3_nt: TGTGCCAGCAGTTTTTGGGACAGGAACACTGAAGCTTTCTTT

d_call: NA
clone_size: NA
v_call: TRBV18
j_call: TRBJ2-7
cdr3_aa: CASSPRGASEYEQYF
cdr3_nt: TGTGCCAGCTCACCACGTGGGGCATCTGAGTACGAGCAGTACTTC

d_call: NA
clone_size: NA
v_call: TRBV7-6
j_call: TRBJ1-5
cdr3_aa: CASSSRGNQPQHF
cdr3_nt: TGTGCCAGCAGCTCCCGAGGCAATCAGCCCCAGCATTTT

d_call: NA
clone_size: NA
v_call: TRBV16
j_call: TRBJ2-1
cdr3_aa: CASSQRGKRSLNEQFF
cdr3_nt: TGTGCCAGCAGCCAAAGGGGTAAGCGCTCCCTCAATGAGCAGTTCTTC

d_call: NA
clone_size: NA
v_call: TRBV28
j_call: TRBJ1-4
cdr3_aa: CASSFRGVYEKLFF
cdr3_nt: TGTGCCAGCAGTTTTCGAGGGGTTTATGAAAAACTGTTTTTT

d_call: TRBD1
clone_size: once
v_call: TRBV5-1
j_call: TRBJ2-5
cdr3_aa: CASSFGDSGKKETQYF
cdr3_nt: TGCGCCAGCAGTTTCGGGGACAGCGGAAAAAAAGAGACCCAGTACTTC

d_call: TRBD1
clone_size: NA
v_call: TRBV28
j_call: TRBJ2-5
cdr3_aa: CASSRPGQGGFQETQYF
cdr3_nt: TGTGCCAGCAGCCGACCGGGACAGGGAGGATTTCAAGAGACCCAGTACTTC

d_call: NA
clone_size: NA
v_call: TRBV30
j_call: TRBJ2-4
cdr3_aa: CAWRPPGGAKNIQYF
cdr3_nt: TGTGCCTGGAGGCCCCCTGGGGGGGCCAAAAACATTCAGTACTTC

d_call: TRBD1
clone_size: NA
v_call: TRBV7-2
j_call: TRBJ2-2
cdr3_aa: CASSLGPSGTDNTGELFF
cdr3_nt: TGTGCCAGCAGCTTAGGTCCGTCCGGGACAGACAACACCGGGGAGCTGTTTTTT

d_call: NA
clone_size: few
v_call: TRBV28
j_call: TRBJ2-1
cdr3_aa: CASSRPLEQFF
cdr3_nt: TGTGCCAGCAGCCGCCCATTGGAGCAGTTCTTC

d_call: NA
clone_size: NA
v_call: TRBV18
j_call: TRBJ2-7
cdr3_aa: CASSAQSSYEQYF
cdr3_nt: TGTGCCAGCTCGGCTCAAAGCTCCTACGAGCAGTACTTC

d_call: TRBD1
clone_size: NA
v_call: TRBV5-1
j_call: TRBJ2-2
cdr3_aa: CASSDGQGLGELFF
cdr3_nt: TGCGCCAGCAGCGATGGACAGGGACTCGGGGAGCTGTTTTTT

d_call: TRBD1
clone_size: NA
v_call: TRBV5-4
j_call: TRBJ1-5
cdr3_aa: CASSEGTGGNQPQHF
cdr3_nt: TGTGCCAGCAGCGAAGGGACAGGGGGCAATCAGCCCCAGCATTTT

d_call: NA
clone_size: NA
v_call: TRBV10-3
j_call: TRBJ1-2
cdr3_aa: CAISGGGSHYGYTF
cdr3_nt: TGTGCCATCAGTGGGGGGGGGTCCCACTATGGCTACACCTTC

d_call: TRBD1
clone_size: NA
v_call: TRBV2
j_call: TRBJ2-2
cdr3_aa: CASRGTANTGELFF
cdr3_nt: TGTGCCAGCAGGGGGACAGCGAACACCGGGGAGCTGTTTTTT

d_call: NA
clone_size: NA
v_call: TRBV20-1
j_call: TRBJ2-3
cdr3_aa: CSAGTDTQYF
cdr3_nt: TGCAGTGCGGGCACAGATACGCAGTATTTT

d_call: NA
clone_size: NA
v_call: TRBV2
j_call: TRBJ2-5
cdr3_aa: CASSDPVPRTQYF
cdr3_nt: TGTGCCAGCAGTGATCCAGTCCCTAGGACCCAGTACTTC

d_call: NA
clone_size: NA
v_call: TRBV11-2
j_call: TRBJ2-1
cdr3_aa: CASTRVLSYNEQFF
cdr3_nt: TGTGCCAGTACCCGGGTCTTATCCTACAATGAGCAGTTCTTC

d_call: NA
clone_size: NA
v_call: TRBV2
j_call: TRBJ2-1
cdr3_aa: CASSEDGGNEQFF
cdr3_nt: TGTGCCAGCAGTGAGGATGGGGGCAATGAGCAGTTCTTC

d_call: NA
clone_size: NA
v_call: TRBV18
j_call: TRBJ1-4
cdr3_aa: CASSPPGQYEKLFF
cdr3_nt: TGTGCCAGCTCACCACCGGGACAATATGAAAAACTGTTTTTT

d_call: NA
clone_size: NA
v_call: TRBV7-2
j_call: TRBJ2-5
cdr3_aa: CASSKRTYQETQYF
cdr3_nt: TGTGCCAGCAGCAAACGGACGTACCAAGAGACCCAGTACTTC

d_call: NA
clone_size: few
v_call: TRBV7-9
j_call: TRBJ2-4
cdr3_aa: CASSYPGTWLHF
cdr3_nt: TGTGCCAGCAGCTATCCGGGAACCTGGCTCCACTTC

d_call: NA
clone_size: NA
v_call: TRBV27
j_call: TRBJ2-7
cdr3_aa: CASSLKERYF
cdr3_nt: TGTGCCAGCAGTTTAAAAGAACGGTACTTC

d_call: TRBD2
clone_size: NA
v_call: TRBV5-1
j_call: TRBJ2-7
cdr3_aa: CASSSGGRTSGIEQYF
cdr3_nt: TGCGCCAGCAGCTCCGGTGGGCGGACTAGCGGGATTGAGCAGTACTTC

d_call: NA
clone_size: NA
v_call: TRBV7-9
j_call: TRBJ1-2
cdr3_aa: CASSSPETTGSYGYTF
cdr3_nt: TGTGCCAGCAGTAGCCCGGAAACGACAGGCAGCTATGGCTACACCTTC

d_call: NA
clone_size: NA
v_call: TRBV29-1
j_call: TRBJ2-1
cdr3_aa: CSVTRGSRLGEQFF
cdr3_nt: TGCAGCGTAACGCGGGGTAGCCGGTTAGGTGAGCAGTTCTTC

d_call: NA
clone_size: NA
v_call: TRBV23-1
j_call: TRBJ1-3
cdr3_aa: CASSHCFSGNTIYF
cdr3_nt: TGCGCCAGCAGTCATTGCTTCTCTGGAAACACCATATATTTT

d_call: NA
clone_size: NA
v_call: TRBV10-3
j_call: TRBJ2-7
cdr3_aa: CAISEFLKGTYEQYF
cdr3_nt: TGTGCCATCAGTGAGTTCCTTAAGGGCACCTACGAGCAGTACTTC

d_call: NA
clone_size: NA
v_call: TRBV15
j_call: TRBJ2-5
cdr3_aa: CATSRSLLETQYF
cdr3_nt: TGTGCCACCAGCAGAAGCCTCCTGGAGACCCAGTACTTC

d_call: NA
clone_size: NA
v_call: TRBV4-2
j_call: TRBJ2-1
cdr3_aa: CASSQGYDSYNEQFF
cdr3_nt: TGTGCCAGCAGCCAAGGCTATGACTCCTACAATGAGCAGTTCTTC

d_call: NA
clone_size: NA
v_call: TRBV7-3
j_call: TRBJ1-3
cdr3_aa: CASSPGAGSGNTIYF
cdr3_nt: TGTGCCAGCAGCCCCGGGGCCGGCTCTGGAAACACCATATATTTT

d_call: TRBD1
clone_size: NA
v_call: TRBV18
j_call: TRBJ2-7
cdr3_aa: CASSPTTGAYEQYF
cdr3_nt: TGTGCCAGCTCACCAACGACAGGGGCCTACGAGCAGTACTTC

d_call: NA
clone_size: NA
v_call: TRBV15
j_call: TRBJ2-3
cdr3_aa: CATSRVGNPFTDTQYF
cdr3_nt: TGTGCCACCAGCAGAGTGGGAAACCCCTTCACAGATACGCAGTATTTT

d_call: NA
clone_size: once
v_call: TRBV6-5
j_call: TRBJ2-4
cdr3_aa: CASSSVDGINIQYF
cdr3_nt: TGTGCCAGCAGTTCAGTCGATGGGATTAACATTCAGTACTTC

d_call: NA
clone_size: NA
v_call: TRBV30
j_call: TRBJ2-1
cdr3_aa: CAWSVLNEQFF
cdr3_nt: TGTGCCTGGAGTGTACTCAATGAGCAGTTCTTC

d_call: TRBD2
clone_size: NA
v_call: TRBV5-1
j_call: TRBJ2-3
cdr3_aa: CASTLAGAPTDTQYF
cdr3_nt: TGCGCCAGCACACTAGCGGGAGCCCCCACAGATACGCAGTATTTT

d_call: TRBD1
clone_size: NA
v_call: TRBV7-2
j_call: TRBJ1-1
cdr3_aa: CASSFSSGQTTNTEAFF
cdr3_nt: TGTGCCAGCAGCTTCTCATCGGGACAGACGACAAACACTGAAGCTTTCTTT

d_call: NA
clone_size: NA
v_call: TRBV7-9
j_call: TRBJ1-1
cdr3_aa: CASSSRVGQVEAFF
cdr3_nt: TGTGCCAGCAGCTCCAGAGTGGGGCAGGTTGAAGCTTTCTTT

d_call: NA
clone_size: NA
v_call: TRBV5-1
j_call: TRBJ2-7
cdr3_aa: CASSLLRHRDGEQYF
cdr3_nt: TGCGCCAGCAGCCTCCTTCGCCACAGGGACGGGGAGCAGTACTTC

d_call: NA
clone_size: NA
v_call: TRBV11-1
j_call: TRBJ2-3
cdr3_aa: CASSPTGSSIDTQYF
cdr3_nt: TGTGCCAGCAGCCCGACGGGATCAAGCATAGATACGCAGTATTTT

d_call: NA
clone_size: NA
v_call: TRBV7-3
j_call: TRBJ1-1
cdr3_aa: CASSAGGTAEAFF
cdr3_nt: TGTGCCAGCAGCGCCGGGGGGACTGCTGAAGCTTTCTTT

d_call: NA
clone_size: NA
v_call: TRBV6-5
j_call: TRBJ1-3
cdr3_aa: CASSYDPGRYTIYF
cdr3_nt: TGTGCCAGCAGTTACGACCCGGGCAGATACACCATATATTTT

d_call: TRBD2
clone_size: NA
v_call: TRBV27
j_call: TRBJ2-7
cdr3_aa: CASRASGSYEQYF
cdr3_nt: TGTGCCAGCAGGGCTAGCGGGAGCTACGAGCAGTACTTC

d_call: NA
clone_size: NA
v_call: TRBV7-8
j_call: TRBJ2-6
cdr3_aa: CASSPGQSSGANVLTF
cdr3_nt: TGTGCCAGCAGCCCAGGACAGTCTTCTGGGGCCAACGTCCTGACTTTC

d_call: NA
clone_size: NA
v_call: TRBV19
j_call: TRBJ2-4
cdr3_aa: CASSIVWQPKNIQYF
cdr3_nt: TGTGCCAGTAGTATAGTGTGGCAACCCAAAAACATTCAGTACTTC

d_call: TRBD2
clone_size: NA
v_call: TRBV28
j_call: TRBJ2-2
cdr3_aa: CASSIGTSRSGELFF
cdr3_nt: TGTGCCAGCAGTATCGGGACTAGTAGGTCCGGGGAGCTGTTTTTT

d_call: NA
clone_size: NA
v_call: TRBV6-5
j_call: TRBJ1-2
cdr3_aa: CASSDLRAWNYGYTF
cdr3_nt: TGTGCCAGCAGCGATCTTAGGGCCTGGAACTATGGCTACACCTTC

d_call: NA
clone_size: NA
v_call: TRBV5-1
j_call: TRBJ1-1
cdr3_aa: CASSIRGPVEKAFF
cdr3_nt: TGCGCCAGCAGCATCCGGGGCCCGGTGGAGAAAGCTTTCTTT

d_call: NA
clone_size: NA
v_call: TRBV7-6
j_call: TRBJ1-5
cdr3_aa: CASSTARGIPQHF
cdr3_nt: TGTGCCAGCAGCACCGCCAGGGGTATACCCCAGCATTTT

d_call: NA
clone_size: once
v_call: TRBV2
j_call: TRBJ2-7
cdr3_aa: CASRRGLLLREQYF
cdr3_nt: TGTGCCAGCAGAAGGGGCCTACTACTACGAGAGCAGTACTTC